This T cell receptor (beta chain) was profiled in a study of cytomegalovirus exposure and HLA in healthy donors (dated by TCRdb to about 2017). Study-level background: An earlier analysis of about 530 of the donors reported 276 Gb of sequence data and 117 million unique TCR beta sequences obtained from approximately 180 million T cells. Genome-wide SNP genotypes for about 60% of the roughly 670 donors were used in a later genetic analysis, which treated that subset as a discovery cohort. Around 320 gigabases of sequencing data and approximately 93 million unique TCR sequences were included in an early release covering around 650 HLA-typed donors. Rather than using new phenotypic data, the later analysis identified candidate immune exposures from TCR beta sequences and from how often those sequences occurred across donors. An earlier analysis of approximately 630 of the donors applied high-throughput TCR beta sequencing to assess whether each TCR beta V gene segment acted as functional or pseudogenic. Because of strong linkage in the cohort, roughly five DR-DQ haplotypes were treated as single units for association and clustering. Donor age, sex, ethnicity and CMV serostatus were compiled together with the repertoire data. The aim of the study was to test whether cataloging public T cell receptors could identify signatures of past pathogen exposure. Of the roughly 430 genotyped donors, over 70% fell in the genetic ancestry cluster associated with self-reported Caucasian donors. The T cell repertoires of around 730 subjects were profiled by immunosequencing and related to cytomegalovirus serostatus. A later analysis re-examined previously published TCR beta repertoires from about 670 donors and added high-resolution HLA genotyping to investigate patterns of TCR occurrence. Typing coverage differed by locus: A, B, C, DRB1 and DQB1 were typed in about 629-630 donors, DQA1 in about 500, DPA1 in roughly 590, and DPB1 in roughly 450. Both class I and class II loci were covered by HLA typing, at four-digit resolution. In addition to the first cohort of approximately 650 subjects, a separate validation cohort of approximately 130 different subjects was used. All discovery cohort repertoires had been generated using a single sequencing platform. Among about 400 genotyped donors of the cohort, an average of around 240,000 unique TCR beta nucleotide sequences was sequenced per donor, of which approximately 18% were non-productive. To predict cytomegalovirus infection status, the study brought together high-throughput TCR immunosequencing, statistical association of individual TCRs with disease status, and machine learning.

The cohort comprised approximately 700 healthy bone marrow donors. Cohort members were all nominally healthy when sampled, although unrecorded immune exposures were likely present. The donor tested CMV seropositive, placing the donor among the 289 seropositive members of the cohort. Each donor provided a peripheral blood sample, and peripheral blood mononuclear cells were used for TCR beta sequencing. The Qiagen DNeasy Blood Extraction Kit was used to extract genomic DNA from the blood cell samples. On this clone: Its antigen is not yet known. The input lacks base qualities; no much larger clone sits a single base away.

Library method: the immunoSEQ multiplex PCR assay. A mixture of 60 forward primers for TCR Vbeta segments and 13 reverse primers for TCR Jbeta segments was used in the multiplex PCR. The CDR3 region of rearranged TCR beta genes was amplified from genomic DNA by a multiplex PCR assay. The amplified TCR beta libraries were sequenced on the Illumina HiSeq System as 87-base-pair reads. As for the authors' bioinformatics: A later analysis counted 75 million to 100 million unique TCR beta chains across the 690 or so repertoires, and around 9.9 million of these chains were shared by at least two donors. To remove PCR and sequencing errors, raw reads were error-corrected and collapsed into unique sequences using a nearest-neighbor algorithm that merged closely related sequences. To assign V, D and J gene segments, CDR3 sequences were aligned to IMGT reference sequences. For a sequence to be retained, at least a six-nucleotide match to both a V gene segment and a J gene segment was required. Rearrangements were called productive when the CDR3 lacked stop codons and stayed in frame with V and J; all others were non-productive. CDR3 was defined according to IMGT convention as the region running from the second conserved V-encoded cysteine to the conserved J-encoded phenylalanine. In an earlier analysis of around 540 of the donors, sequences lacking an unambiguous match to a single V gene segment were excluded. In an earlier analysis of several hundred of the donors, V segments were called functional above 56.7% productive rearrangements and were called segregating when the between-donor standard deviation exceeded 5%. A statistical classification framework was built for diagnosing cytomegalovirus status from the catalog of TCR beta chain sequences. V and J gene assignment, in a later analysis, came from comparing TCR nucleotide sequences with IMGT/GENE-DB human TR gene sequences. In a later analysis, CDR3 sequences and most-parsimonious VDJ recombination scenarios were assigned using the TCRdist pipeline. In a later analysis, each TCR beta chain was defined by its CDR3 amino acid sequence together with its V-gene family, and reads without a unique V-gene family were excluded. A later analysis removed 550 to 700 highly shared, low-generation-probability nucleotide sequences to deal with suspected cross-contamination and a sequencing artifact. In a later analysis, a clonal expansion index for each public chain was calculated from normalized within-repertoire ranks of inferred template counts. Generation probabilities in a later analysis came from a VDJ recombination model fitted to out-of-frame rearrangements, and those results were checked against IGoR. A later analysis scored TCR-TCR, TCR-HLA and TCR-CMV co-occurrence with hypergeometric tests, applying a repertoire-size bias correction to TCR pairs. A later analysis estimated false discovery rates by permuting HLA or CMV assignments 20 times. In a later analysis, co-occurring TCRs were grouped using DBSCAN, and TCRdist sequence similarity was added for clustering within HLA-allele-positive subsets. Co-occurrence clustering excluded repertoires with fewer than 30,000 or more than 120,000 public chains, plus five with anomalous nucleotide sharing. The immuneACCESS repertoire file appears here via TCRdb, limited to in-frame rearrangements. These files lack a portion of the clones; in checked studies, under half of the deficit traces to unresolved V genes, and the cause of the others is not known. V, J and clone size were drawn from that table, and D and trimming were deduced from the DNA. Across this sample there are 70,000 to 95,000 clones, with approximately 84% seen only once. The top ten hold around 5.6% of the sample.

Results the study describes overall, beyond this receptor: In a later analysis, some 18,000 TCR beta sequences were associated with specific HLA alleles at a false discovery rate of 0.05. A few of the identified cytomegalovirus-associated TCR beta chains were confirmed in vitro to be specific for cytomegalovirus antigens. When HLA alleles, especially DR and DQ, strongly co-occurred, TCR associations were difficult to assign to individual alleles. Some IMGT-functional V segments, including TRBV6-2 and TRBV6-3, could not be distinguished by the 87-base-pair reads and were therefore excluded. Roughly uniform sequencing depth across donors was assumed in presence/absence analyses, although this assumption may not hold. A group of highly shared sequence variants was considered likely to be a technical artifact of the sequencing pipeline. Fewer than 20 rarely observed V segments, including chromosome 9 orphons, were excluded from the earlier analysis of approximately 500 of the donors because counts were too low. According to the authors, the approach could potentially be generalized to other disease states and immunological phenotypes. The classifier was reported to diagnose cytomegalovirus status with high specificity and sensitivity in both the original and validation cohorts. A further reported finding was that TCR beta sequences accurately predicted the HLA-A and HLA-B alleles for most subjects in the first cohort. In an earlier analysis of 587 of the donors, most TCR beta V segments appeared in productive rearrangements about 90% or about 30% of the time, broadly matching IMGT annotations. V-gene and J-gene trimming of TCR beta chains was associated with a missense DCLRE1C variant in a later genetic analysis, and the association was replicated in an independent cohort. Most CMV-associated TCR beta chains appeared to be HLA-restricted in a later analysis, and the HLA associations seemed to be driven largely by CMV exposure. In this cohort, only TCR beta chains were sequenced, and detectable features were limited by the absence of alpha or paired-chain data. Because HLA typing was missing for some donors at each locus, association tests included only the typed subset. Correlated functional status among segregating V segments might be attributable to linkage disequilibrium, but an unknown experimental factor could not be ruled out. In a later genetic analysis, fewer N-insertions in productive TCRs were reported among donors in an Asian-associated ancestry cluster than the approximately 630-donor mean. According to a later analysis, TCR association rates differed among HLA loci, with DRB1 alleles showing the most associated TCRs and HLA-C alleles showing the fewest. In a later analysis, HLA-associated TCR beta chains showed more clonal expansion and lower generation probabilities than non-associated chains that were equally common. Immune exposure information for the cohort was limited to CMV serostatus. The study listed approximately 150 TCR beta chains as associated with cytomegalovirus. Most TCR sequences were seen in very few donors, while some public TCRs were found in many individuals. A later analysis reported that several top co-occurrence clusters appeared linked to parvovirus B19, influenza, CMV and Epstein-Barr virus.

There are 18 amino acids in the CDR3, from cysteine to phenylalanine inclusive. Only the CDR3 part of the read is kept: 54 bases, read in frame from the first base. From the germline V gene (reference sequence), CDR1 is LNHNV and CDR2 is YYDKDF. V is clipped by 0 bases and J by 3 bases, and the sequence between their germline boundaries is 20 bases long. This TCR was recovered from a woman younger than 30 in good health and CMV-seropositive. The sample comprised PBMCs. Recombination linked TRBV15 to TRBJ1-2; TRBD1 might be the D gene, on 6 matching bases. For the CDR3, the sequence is CATSRDLNIGQPYYGYTF. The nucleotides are TGTGCCACCAGCAGAGACCTAAATATCGGACAGCCCTACTATGGCTACACCTTC. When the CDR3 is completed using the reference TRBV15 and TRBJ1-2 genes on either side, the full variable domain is DAMVIQNPRYQVTQFGKPVTLSCSQTLNHNVMYWYQQKSSQAPKLLFHYYDKDFNNEADTPDNFQSRRPNTSFCFLDIRSPGLGDTAMYLCATSRDLNIGQPYYGYTFGSGTRLTVV.